The 29 T cell receptor beta chains listed next were all sequenced from one sample in a study of Ad26.COV2.S vaccination and SARS-CoV-2 variants. Repertoires were generated with immunoSEQ multiplex PCR, while TCRdb's copy carries only in-frame clones and drops some. The sample consists of 400,000 to 500,000 clones, roughly nine tenths of them appearing once. Treatment of the sample: 15 to 20 received Ad26.COV2.S at low or high dose, single or two shots; about 5 received placebo; per-sample allocation not given. Samples came from day 63 after the first vaccine or placebo injection. Sample: peripheral blood, taken in a trial of Ad26.COV2.S vaccine versus placebo. These receptors all come from a person aged 18-60 years who received the Ad26.COV2.S COVID-19 vaccine or a placebo.

The chain joins TRBV27 to TRBJ2-1, with TRBD2 matching over 12 bases. CDR3 size: 15 residues. Germline CDR1 is MNHEY and CDR2 is SMNVEV (reference sequence). V was clipped by 10 bases and J by 0 bases; unmatched bases: 4. DNA for the CDR3: TGTGCCACCGTGACTAGCGGGAGCTCCTACAATGAGCAGTTCTTC. Amino acids: CATVTSGSSYNEQFF.

J is TRBJ1-6 and V is TRBV6-2 or TRBV6-3; D not certain. V gave up 5 bases and J gave up 15 bases, with 14 bases separating them. Germline loops: CDR1 MNHEY, CDR2 SVGEGT. This CDR3 is 12 amino acids long. The CDR3 protein is CASSEYGGGLHF. DNA of the CDR3: TGTGCCAGCAGTGAGTATGGCGGAGGCCTCCACTTT.

CDR3 sequence (DNA): TGCAGCGTTGATATGGGTCATGGCACTGAAGCTTTCTTT. Translation gives CSVDMGHGTEAFF. The chain recombines TRBV29-1 with TRBJ1-1; D is undetermined. The CDR3 consists of 13 residues. V was trimmed by 3 bases and J by 4 bases, leaving 12 bases between them. In germline, CDR1 is SQVTM, CDR2 ANQGSEA. Looking up the rest from reference TRBV29-1 and TRBJ1-1 gives the full variable domain: SAVISQKPSRDICQRGTSLTIQCQVDSQVTMMFWYRQQPGQSLTLIATANQGSEATYESGFVIDKFPISRPNLTFSTLTVSNMSPEDSSIYLCSVDMGHGTEAFFGQGTRLTVV.

The sample holds one count of this clone. The V and J genes are TRBV5-1 and TRBJ1-1, with a possible D match to TRBD1 (5 bases). Trimming took 2 bases from V and 4 from J, leaving 9 bases between them. CDR1 is SGHRS, CDR2 YFSETQ, per germline. The CDR3 is 13 residues long. In nucleotides, the CDR3 is TGCGCCAGCAGCTTATGGGGGGGCACTGAAGCTTTCTTT. Its translation is CASSLWGGTEAFF.

The chain joins TRBV6-6 to TRBJ2-7; D may be TRBD2 (6 bases). Trimming pared 0 bases from V and 2 bases from J, leaving 8 bases between. The CDR3 totals 14 residues. The V gene's germline CDR1 is MNHNY and CDR2 SVGAGI (reference sequence). The CDR3 is CASSYSGGPYEQYV. The CDR3 nucleotides are TGTGCCAGCAGTTACTCGGGGGGACCCTACGAGCAGTACGTC.

This clone was detected a few times. This chain joins TRBV3-1 (or the pseudogene TRBV3-2) and TRBJ1-6; D is ambiguous. From germline, CDR1 is LGHDT and CDR2 YNNKEL (reference sequence). Trimming removed 4 bases at V and 6 bases at J, with 1 base between. This CDR3 comprises 11 residues. The CDR3 loop reads CASSLNSPLHF. The CDR3 DNA reads TGTGCCAGCAGCCTTAATTCACCCCTCCACTTT.

The chain links TRBV30 to TRBJ2-3; tentatively, D is TRBD2 (5 bases). The CDR3 totals 11 residues. Trimming left V 5 bases short and J 7 bases short, with 10 bases between. Germline V CDR1 and CDR2: GTSNPN, SVGIG (reference sequence). CDR3 nucleotide sequence: TGTGCCTGGGGCGGGTTGAATACGCAGTATTTT. Protein: CAWGGLNTQYF.

This chain links TRBV5-1 with TRBJ2-3; D gene ambiguous. Germline V gene sequence: CDR1 SGHRS, CDR2 YFSETQ. The germline V and J ends were trimmed by 3 bases and 2 bases, with 10 bases remaining between them. The CDR3 runs to 14 residues. The CDR3 sequence: CASSSPDHTDTQYF. CDR3 in DNA: TGCGCCAGCAGCTCACCCGACCACACAGATACGCAGTATTTT.

In the case of this clone: Other DNA variants within this sample encode the same CDR3. The J gene is TRBJ1-1, the V gene TRBV2; 8 nucleotides line up with TRBD1. CDR3 length equals 13 residues. Germline V gene data show CDR1 as SNHLY and CDR2 as FYNNEI. V lost 8 bases to trimming and J lost 0 bases; unmatched junction nucleotides: 2. The CDR3 DNA reads TGTGCCAGCCGACAGGGGCTGAACACTGAAGCTTTCTTT. Its translation is CASRQGLNTEAFF.

The J gene is TRBJ1-5, the V gene TRBV3-1 (or the pseudogene TRBV3-2); D is possibly TRBD1 (5 bases). The CDR3 loop spans 13 amino acids. Germline V gene lookup returns CDR1 LGHDT and CDR2 YNNKEL (reference sequence). V was cut by 3 bases and J by 6 bases, with 9 bases left in between. The CDR3 loop is CASSQQGGQPQHF. CDR3 nucleotides: TGTGCCAGCAGCCAGCAGGGAGGTCAGCCCCAGCATTTT.

The J gene is TRBJ1-2, the V gene TRBV4-2; D might be TRBD1 (6 bases). V lost 4 bases and J lost 7, with 31 bases in between. CDR1 and CDR2 (germline): LGHNA, YNFKEQ. This CDR3 comprises 19 residues. CDR3 coding DNA: TGTGCCAGCAGCCCCGAGGGGTGGTACCGGACAGCACCTTCGCGTGGCTACACCTTC. Its translation is CASSPEGWYRTAPSRGYTF.

The rearrangement links TRBV6-5 to TRBJ1-2; D remains unclear. The CDR3 is 15 residues long. Trimming removed 8 bases at V and 2 bases at J, with 18 bases between. The germline V gene has CDR1 MNHEY and CDR2 SVGAGI. CDR3 region: CASAHGPSGNYGYTF. The CDR3 DNA is TGTGCCAGCGCGCACGGCCCCTCGGGGAACTATGGCTACACCTTC.

V gene TRBV19 combines with J gene TRBJ2-5; 12 nucleotides match TRBD2. This CDR3 has 14 residues. J lost 6 bases, V lost 4 bases, and 3 bases had no gene match. Germline assignment: CDR1 LNHDA and CDR2 SQIVND (reference sequence). CDR3 nucleotides: TGTGCCAGTAGTAGTACTAGCGGGAGGCAGACCCAGTACTTC. Translated: CASSSTSGRQTQYF.

The V gene is TRBV5-7, the J gene TRBJ2-1; D gene ambiguous. TRBV5-7 is an ORF, and what it does is uncertain. Trimming stripped 0 bases from V and 10 bases from J, with 8 bases between. The CDR3 runs to 12 residues. DNA of the CDR3: TGTGCCAGCAGCTTGGCCCTGGGCGAGCAGTTCTTC. Amino acids: CASSLALGEQFF.

The V call is TRBV19, the J call TRBJ1-2; D uncertain. The germline V and J ends were trimmed by 6 bases and 5 bases, with 16 bases remaining between them. Germline loops: CDR1 LNHDA, CDR2 SQIVND (reference sequence). The CDR3 length is 14 residues. CDR3: CASSPRRVSYGYTF. CDR3 DNA: TGTGCCAGTAGCCCAAGGAGGGTTAGTTATGGCTACACCTTC.

This clone appeared a few times. The rearrangement links TRBV2 to TRBJ2-2, with TRBD2 matching over 9 bases. The CDR3 length is 14 residues. Germline V gene lookup returns CDR1 SNHLY and CDR2 FYNNEI. V trimming: 5 bases; J trimming: 8 bases; junction bases outside the gene matches: 6. DNA for the CDR3: TGTGCCAGCAGTAATAGCGGGGGTTCGGGGGAGCTGTTTTTT. Protein sequence: CASSNSGGSGELFF.

This clone has a handful of counts. The chain is built from TRBV30 and TRBJ2-1; D not certain. Germline lookup yields CDR1 GTSNPN and CDR2 SVGIG (reference sequence). CDR3 size: 11 residues. Trimming pared 5 bases from V and 9 bases from J, leaving 11 bases between. The CDR3 nucleotides read TGTGCCTGGCAACTAAAGGGTGAGCAGTTCTTC. Amino acids: CAWQLKGEQFF.

The rearrangement links TRBV18 to TRBJ2-7; maybe TRBD2 (6 bases). CDR1 and CDR2 (germline): KGHSH, LQKENI. The V end was cut by 3 bases, the J end by 2 bases, with 14 bases between. This CDR3 is built from 15 residues. CDR3 coding DNA: TGTGCCAGCTCACCGCCGGGACTCCCAGCCTACGAGCAGTACTTC. It yields the protein CASSPPGLPAYEQYF.

The chain uses TRBV19 and TRBJ1-6; 9 nucleotides line up with TRBD1. Looked up from germline, CDR1 is LNHDA and CDR2 is SQIVND (reference sequence). The CDR3 runs to 18 residues. J lost 5 bases, V lost 8 bases, and 16 bases had no gene match. CDR3 residues: CASRTGTGQVGDNSPLHF. The CDR3, as DNA: TGTGCCAGTCGTACCGGGACAGGGCAAGTAGGAGATAATTCACCCCTCCACTTT.

The chain is built from TRBV9 and TRBJ1-1, with 8 bases aligning to TRBD1. The germline CDR1 and CDR2 sequences are SGDLS and YYNGEE. CDR3 size: 13 residues. The ends lost 3 bases at V and 3 bases at J; junction bases unmatched: 1. CDR3 in DNA: TGTGCCAGCAGCGAACAGGGGGACACTGAAGCTTTCTTT. Translated: CASSEQGDTEAFF.

The chain recombines TRBV5-5 with TRBJ2-1, with 9 bases fitting TRBD2. Germline V CDR1 and CDR2: SGHKS, YYEKEE (reference sequence). Losses at the gene ends were 4 bases for V and 6 bases for J; bases not matched to a gene: 8. There are 15 residues in the CDR3. CDR3 protein: CASSTGLATINEQFF. Here the CDR3 DNA reads TGTGCCAGCAGCACCGGACTAGCGACCATCAATGAGCAGTTCTTC.

This clone was picked up a small number of times. The chain's CDR3 is CASSQFAGGGLRSYEQYF. CDR3 nucleotides: TGCGCCAGCAGCCAGTTCGCAGGGGGCGGGTTAAGGTCCTACGAGCAGTACTTC. The chain combines TRBV4-1 with TRBJ2-7; 8 bases line up with TRBD1. This CDR3 has 18 residues. Germline CDR1 reads MGHRA; CDR2 reads YSYEKL. The V and J ends lost 3 bases and 1 base, in that order; junction bases with no gene match: 14.

The chain recombines TRBV19 with TRBJ1-5; the D gene is possibly TRBD1 (5 bases). From germline, CDR1 is LNHDA and CDR2 SQIVND (reference sequence). V lost 5 bases and J lost 0, with 17 bases in between. The CDR3 sequence is 17 residues long. The CDR3 DNA reads TGTGCCAGTAGTTATCGGCAGGGCCCTTATAGCAATCAGCCCCAGCATTTT. It translates to CASSYRQGPYSNQPQHF. The full variable domain, its missing parts supplied by reference TRBV19 and TRBJ1-5, is DGGITQSPKYLFRKEGQNVTLSCEQNLNHDAMYWYRQDPGQGLRLIYYSQIVNDFQKGDIAEGYSVSREKKESFPLTVTSAQKNPTAFYLCASSYRQGPYSNQPQHFGDGTRLSIL.

Turning to this clone: Other DNA variants within this sample encode the same CDR3. The genes are TRBV11-3 and TRBJ1-1; D unresolved. In germline, CDR1 is SGHNT, CDR2 YENEEA. There are 14 residues in the CDR3. V lost 5 bases, J lost 0 bases, and 10 bases lay in between. Here the CDR3 reads CASSRDRLNTEAFF. The CDR3 coding sequence is TGTGCCAGCAGCCGAGATCGACTGAACACTGAAGCTTTCTTT.

The rearrangement uses TRBV10-2 and TRBJ2-1; D gene ambiguous. From germline, CDR1 is WSHSY and CDR2 SAAADI. Trimming left V 6 bases short and J 4 bases short, with 4 bases between. The CDR3 is 11 residues long. Here the CDR3 DNA reads TGCGCCAGCAGGGTGTACAATGAGCAGTTCTTC. It yields the protein CASRVYNEQFF.

V and J are TRBV7-2 and TRBJ2-2, with D possibly being TRBD1 or TRBD2 (5 bases each). Per germline, CDR1 SGHTA and CDR2 FQGNSA. Trimming shortened V by 11 bases and J by 4 bases, and 20 bases separated the two germline ends. The CDR3 is 15 amino acids. The CDR3 protein is CAATLPGPRTGELFF. The DNA of the CDR3 is TGTGCCGCAACTCTTCCGGGACCCCGCACCGGGGAGCTGTTTTTT. Together with reference TRBV7-2 and TRBJ2-2, the CDR3 gives the full variable domain: GAGVSQSPSNKVTEKGKDVELRCDPISGHTALYWYRQSLGQGLEFLIYFQGNSAPDKSGLPSDRFSAERTGGSVSTLTIQRTQQEDSAVYLCAATLPGPRTGELFFGEGSRLTVL.

The chain recombines TRBV28 with TRBJ2-3; no firm D call. V gave up 8 bases and J gave up 6 bases, with 9 bases separating them. There are 11 residues in the CDR3. Germline CDR1 and CDR2: MDHEN and SYDVKM. The CDR3 loop is CASQFTDTQYF. Written as DNA, the CDR3 is TGTGCCAGCCAGTTTACTGATACGCAGTATTTT.

The gene calls are TRBV12-3 or TRBV12-4 and TRBJ2-7; possible D gene TRBD1, 6 bases. The CDR3 spans 13 residues. The ends were cut back, 5 bases at V and 5 bases at J, with 13 bases in the middle. The CDR3 reads CASSRQVVDEQYV. CDR3 bases: TGTGCCAGCAGTCGACAGGTCGTAGACGAGCAGTACGTC.

This clone was detected once. V usage is TRBV2 and J usage is TRBJ2-3; 9 nucleotides match TRBD2. Germline CDR1 reads SNHLY; CDR2 reads FYNNEI. There are 16 residues in the CDR3. The J segment lost 7 bases and the V segment lost 1 base, leaving 9 bases of the junction unmatched. The CDR3 loop is CASSEGVAGAPYTQYF. The CDR3 region has the DNA TGTGCCAGCAGTGAAGGGGTAGCGGGAGCCCCATATACGCAGTATTTT.